This paragraph reports one T cell receptor (beta chain). Its antigen is currently not known. There are no base qualities to consult, and no much larger clone falls within one base. The time point label here, explained by the study, means: baseline before first vaccination. The sample's treatment or condition label, in plain terms: meningococcal conjugate vaccine given as trial control. The vaccinee samples were drawn from two UK trials, COV001 and COV002, one of which was a single-blind randomized controlled phase 2/3 trial testing AZD1222 (ChAdOx1 nCoV-19) in healthy adults. Trial participant PBMC samples were collected at day 0 and day 28 after the second dose for TCRbeta chain sequencing. The CDR3 regions of human TCRbeta chains were analyzed by immunosequencing. Per the source publication's procedure: Repertoire TCRs were matched against a reference library of SARS-CoV-2-specific TCRs generated with the MIRA antigen-specificity platform. Breadth was defined as the fraction of unique TCRs that were SARS-CoV-2-associated, and depth was defined as the fraction of total T cells that were SARS-CoV-2-associated. Each spike-specific TCR was assigned to its reactive spike region and to a CD4 or CD8 class using the MIRA data. Log10-transformed breadth and depth values were compared by one-way ANOVA with Sidak's multiple comparisons tests. TCRdb carries this immuneACCESS record with in-frame sequences only. Its versions omit some clonotypes, under half of them owing to an unresolved V gene in the studies checked, with the rest unexplained. V and J calls and clone size come straight from that table; D and trimming were deduced from the DNA. The sample includes some 150,000 clones, with about 92% observed a single time. Less than 0.95% of the sample belongs to the ten largest clones.

The source of the sample is a study of T cell responses to AZD1222 COVID-19 vaccine (dated by TCRdb to about 2021). General notes on the study: A total of about 250 trial participants underwent TCR sequencing, of whom around 210 had received two doses of AZD1222 and some 26 had received two doses of the MenACWY control vaccine. Trial participants were enrolled by age into subgroups of 18-55, 56-69 and 70-plus years, and around 140, 26 and 57 TCR-sequenced participants, respectively, were included in these subgroups. What the research found in general, with its limitations: Spike-specific TCR breadth and depth rose significantly after two AZD1222 doses compared with day 0 and with MenACWY recipients. Nearly half of unique spike-specific TCRs reportedly recognized epitopes outside regions mutated in the B.1.351 and B.1.1.7 variants. CD4 TCRs associated with the vaccine covered the entire spike protein, and the dominant responses were in regions 160-218 and 743-854. No day 14 peak-response samples were available, so repertoires were characterized only after the peak T cell response. The 56-69-year group was small, and its depth increase did not reach significance, likely because of low power. Conclusions about previously exposed vaccinees were limited because only a handful of AZD1222 recipients were SARS-CoV-2 seropositive at baseline. Participants were mostly white British, with more females than males. The authors suggested clonal diversity may have been underestimated.

A distance of 17 bases separates the germline ends of V and J, which lose 6 bases and 6 bases respectively. The CDR3 runs 14 residues from the cysteine to the phenylalanine. The kept DNA is CDR3 alone, 42 bases in frame from the first base. According to the germline V gene, CDR1 reads MNHEY and CDR2 reads SVGAGI. The material was peripheral blood, obtained on day 0 of MenACWY control vaccination. This TCR came from an adult in good health. The chain links TRBV6-5 with TRBJ1-1; TRBD1 is perhaps the D gene, given 5 matching bases. The sequenced DNA is TGTGCCAGCAGCCCACCGGTGCGGGGGGCTGAAGCTTTCTTT. The resulting protein is CASSPPVRGAEAFF.